The following is a T cell receptor beta chain sequence with its context. The target antigen is unknown. It was with a sample-barcoded 5' primer and a J-beta primer mix that a second PCR of about 6 to 11 cycles was run. Researchers report that a template-switch adaptor with 12 random nucleotides tagged each cDNA molecule. TCRdb recomputed calls from the 5' RACE reads with MiXCR, one row per CDR3 protein. The repertoire holds about 1.8 million distinct CDR3 sequences, with around half as singletons. The source of the sample is a study of blood T cells in healthy people across ages. Findings of the study overall: Higher naive T cell percentage went strongly together with higher TCR beta diversity. Both naive CD4+ cell counts and diversity were greater in long-lived donors than in aged donors. Unknown CMV status may confound age-related changes in expanded clones.

The clonotype originates from a woman aged 40 to 50 in good health. The sequenced material came from blood.

The chain's CDR3 is CASCPGQGDDEQYF. CDR3 sequence (DNA): TGTGCCAGCTGCCCAGGGCAGGGCGATGACGAGCAGTACTTC. The chain has TRBV28 and TRBJ2-4; TRBD1 is a possible D gene (5 bases). The J call could be wrong; TRBJ2-7 is a better fit for the DNA end. This CDR3 region has 14 residues. Germline V CDR1 and CDR2: MDHEN, SYDVKM.